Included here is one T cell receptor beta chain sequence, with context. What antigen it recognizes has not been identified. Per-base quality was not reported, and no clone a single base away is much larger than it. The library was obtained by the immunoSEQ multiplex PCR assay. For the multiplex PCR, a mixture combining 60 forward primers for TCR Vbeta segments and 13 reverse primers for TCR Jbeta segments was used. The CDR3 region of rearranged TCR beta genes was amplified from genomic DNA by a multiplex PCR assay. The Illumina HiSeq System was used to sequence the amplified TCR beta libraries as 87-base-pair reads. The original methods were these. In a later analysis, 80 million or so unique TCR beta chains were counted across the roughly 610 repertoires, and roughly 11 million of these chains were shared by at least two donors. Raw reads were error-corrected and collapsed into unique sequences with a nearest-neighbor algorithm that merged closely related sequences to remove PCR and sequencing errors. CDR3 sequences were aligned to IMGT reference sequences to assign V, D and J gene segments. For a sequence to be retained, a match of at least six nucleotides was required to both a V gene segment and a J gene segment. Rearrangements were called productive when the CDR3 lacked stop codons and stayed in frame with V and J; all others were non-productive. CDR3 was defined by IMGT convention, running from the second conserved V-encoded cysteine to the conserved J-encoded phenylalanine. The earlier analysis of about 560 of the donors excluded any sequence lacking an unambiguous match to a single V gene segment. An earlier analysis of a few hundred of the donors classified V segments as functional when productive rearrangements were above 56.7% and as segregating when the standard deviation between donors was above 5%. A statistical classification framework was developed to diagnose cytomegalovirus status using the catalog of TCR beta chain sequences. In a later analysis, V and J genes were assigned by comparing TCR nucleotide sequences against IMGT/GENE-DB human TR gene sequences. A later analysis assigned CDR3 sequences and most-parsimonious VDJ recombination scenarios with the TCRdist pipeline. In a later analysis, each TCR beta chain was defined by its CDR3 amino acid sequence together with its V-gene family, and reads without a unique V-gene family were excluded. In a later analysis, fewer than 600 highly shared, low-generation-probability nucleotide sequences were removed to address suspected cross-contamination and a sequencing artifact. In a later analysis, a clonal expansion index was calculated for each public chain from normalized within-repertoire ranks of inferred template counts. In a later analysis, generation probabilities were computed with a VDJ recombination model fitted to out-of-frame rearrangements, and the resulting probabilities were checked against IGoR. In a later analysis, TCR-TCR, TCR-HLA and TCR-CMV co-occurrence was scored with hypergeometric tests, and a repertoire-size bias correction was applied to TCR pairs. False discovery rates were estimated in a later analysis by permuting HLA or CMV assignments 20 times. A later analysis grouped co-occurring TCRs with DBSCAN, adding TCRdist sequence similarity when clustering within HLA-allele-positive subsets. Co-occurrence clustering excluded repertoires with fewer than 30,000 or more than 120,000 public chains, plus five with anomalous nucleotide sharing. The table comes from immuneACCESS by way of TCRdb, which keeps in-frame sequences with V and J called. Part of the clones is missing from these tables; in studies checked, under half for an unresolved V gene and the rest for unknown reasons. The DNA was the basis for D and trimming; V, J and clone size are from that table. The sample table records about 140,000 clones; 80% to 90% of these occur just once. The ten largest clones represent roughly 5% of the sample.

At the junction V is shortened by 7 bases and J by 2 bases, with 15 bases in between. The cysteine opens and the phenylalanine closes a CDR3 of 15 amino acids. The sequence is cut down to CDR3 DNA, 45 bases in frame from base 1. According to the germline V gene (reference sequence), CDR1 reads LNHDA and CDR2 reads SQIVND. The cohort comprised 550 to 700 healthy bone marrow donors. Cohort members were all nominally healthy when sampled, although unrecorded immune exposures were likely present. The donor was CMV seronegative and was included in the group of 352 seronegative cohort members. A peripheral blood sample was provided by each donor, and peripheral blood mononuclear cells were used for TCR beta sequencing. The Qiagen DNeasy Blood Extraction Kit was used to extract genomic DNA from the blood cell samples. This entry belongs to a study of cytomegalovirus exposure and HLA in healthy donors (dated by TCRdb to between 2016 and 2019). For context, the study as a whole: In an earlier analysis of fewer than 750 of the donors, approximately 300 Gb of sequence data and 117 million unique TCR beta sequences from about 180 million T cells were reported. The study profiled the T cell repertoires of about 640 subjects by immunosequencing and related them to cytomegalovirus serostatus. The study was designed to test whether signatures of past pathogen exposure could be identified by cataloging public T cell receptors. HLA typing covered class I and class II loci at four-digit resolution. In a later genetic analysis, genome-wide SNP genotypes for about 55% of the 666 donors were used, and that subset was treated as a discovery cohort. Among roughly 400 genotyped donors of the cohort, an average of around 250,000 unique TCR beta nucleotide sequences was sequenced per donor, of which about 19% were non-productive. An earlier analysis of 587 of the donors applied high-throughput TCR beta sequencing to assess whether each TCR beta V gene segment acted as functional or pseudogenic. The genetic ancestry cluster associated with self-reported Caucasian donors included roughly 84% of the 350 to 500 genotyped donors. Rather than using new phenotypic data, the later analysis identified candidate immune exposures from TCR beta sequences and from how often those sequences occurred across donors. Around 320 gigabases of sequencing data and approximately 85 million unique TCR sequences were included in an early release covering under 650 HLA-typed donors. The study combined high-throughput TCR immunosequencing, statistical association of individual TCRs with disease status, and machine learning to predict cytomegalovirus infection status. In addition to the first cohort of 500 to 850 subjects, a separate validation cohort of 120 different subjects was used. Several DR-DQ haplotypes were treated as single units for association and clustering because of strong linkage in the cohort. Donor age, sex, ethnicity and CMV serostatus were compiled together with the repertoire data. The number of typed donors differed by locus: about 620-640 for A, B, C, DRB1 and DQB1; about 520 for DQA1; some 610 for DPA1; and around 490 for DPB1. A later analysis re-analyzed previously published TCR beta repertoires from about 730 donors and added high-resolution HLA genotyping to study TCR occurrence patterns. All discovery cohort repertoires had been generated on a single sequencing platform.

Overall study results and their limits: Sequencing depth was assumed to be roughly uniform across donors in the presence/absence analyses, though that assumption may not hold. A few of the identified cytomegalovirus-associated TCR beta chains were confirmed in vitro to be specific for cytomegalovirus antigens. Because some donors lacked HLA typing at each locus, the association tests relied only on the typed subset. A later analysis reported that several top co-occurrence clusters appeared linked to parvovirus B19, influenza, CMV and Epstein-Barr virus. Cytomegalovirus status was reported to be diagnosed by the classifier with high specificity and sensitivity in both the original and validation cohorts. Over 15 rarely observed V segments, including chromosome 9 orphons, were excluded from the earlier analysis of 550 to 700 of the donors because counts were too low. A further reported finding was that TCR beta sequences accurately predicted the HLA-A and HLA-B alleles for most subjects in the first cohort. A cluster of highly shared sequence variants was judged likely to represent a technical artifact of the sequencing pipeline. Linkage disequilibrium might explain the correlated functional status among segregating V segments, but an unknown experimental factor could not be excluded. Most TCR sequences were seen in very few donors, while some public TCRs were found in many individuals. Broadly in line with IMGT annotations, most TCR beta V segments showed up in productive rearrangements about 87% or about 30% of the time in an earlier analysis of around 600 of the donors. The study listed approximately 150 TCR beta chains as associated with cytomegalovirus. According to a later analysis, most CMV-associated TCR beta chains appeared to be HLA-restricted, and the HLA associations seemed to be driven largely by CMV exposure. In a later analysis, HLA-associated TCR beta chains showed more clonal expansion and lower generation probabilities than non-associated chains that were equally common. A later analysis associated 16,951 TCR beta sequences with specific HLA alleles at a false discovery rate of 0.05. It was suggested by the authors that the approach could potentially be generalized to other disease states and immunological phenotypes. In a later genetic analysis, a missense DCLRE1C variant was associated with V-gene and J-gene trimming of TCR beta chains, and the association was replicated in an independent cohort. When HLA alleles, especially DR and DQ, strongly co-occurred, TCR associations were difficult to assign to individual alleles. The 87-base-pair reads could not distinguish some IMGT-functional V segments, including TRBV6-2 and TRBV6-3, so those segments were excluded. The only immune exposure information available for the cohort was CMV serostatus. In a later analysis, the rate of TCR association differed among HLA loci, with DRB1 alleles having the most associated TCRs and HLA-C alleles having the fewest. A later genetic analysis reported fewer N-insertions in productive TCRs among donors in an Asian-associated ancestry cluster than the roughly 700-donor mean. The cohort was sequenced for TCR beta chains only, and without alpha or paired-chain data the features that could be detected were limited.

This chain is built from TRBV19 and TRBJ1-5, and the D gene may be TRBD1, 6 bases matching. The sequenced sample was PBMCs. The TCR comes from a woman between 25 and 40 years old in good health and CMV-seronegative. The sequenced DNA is TGTGCCAGTACGACAGGCAACCTTCGCAATCAGCCCCAGCATTTT. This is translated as CASTTGNLRNQPQHF.